Below, 2 T cell receptor beta chains from the same sample are listed, as sequenced in a study of blood T cell repertoires in COVID-19. Profiled with immunoSEQ multiplex PCR; TCRdb holds only in-frame clones, not every one. The profile shows some 30,000 clones, about 90% of them singletons. What was sequenced was peripheral blood. The source of these receptors is a woman in her seventies with active COVID-19.

The chain uses TRBV3-1 (or the pseudogene TRBV3-2) and TRBJ2-3, with 10 bases matching TRBD2. The J segment lost 6 bases and the V segment lost 0 bases, leaving 12 bases of the junction unmatched. The CDR3 has 18 amino acids. The germline V gene encodes CDR1 LGHDT and CDR2 YNNKEL (reference sequence). The DNA for the CDR3 is TGTGCCAGCAGCCAAGATATACTGAGCGGGGGGGCCGTGGATACGCAGTATTTT. The encoded protein is CASSQDILSGGAVDTQYF.

The genes are TRBV28 and TRBJ2-7, with TRBD1 identical over 7 bases. Germline trimming cut 5 bases from V and 3 bases from J; bases unmatched to any gene: 10. Germline CDR1 is MDHEN and CDR2 is SYDVKM. The CDR3 loop spans 15 amino acids. The CDR3 sequence: CASSAMGQRDYEQYF. The DNA for the CDR3 is TGTGCCAGCAGTGCTATGGGACAGAGAGACTACGAGCAGTACTTC.